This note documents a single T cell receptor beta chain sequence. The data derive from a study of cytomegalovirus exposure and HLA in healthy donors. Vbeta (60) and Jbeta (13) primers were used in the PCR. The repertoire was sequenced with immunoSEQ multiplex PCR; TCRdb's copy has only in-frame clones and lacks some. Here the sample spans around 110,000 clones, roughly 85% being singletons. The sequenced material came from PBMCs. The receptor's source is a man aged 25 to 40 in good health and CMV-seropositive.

CDR3 nucleotide sequence: TGTGCCAGCAGCTTAGGGCGGGGGCAGCCCCAGCATTTT. Encoded protein: CASSLGRGQPQHF. The genes are TRBV7-8 and TRBJ1-5; D is possibly TRBD1 (5 bases). Germline-derived CDR1 and CDR2 are SGHVS and FQNEAQ. This CDR3 is 13 amino acids long. Between the trimmed V and J ends, which lost 1 base and 7 bases, there was a span of 8 bases. Full variable domain (missing parts from reference TRBV7-8 and TRBJ1-5): GAGVSQSPRYKVAKRGQDVALRCDPISGHVSLFWYQQALGQGPEFLTYFQNEAQLDKSGLPSDRFFAERPEGSVSTLKIQRTQQEDSAVYLCASSLGRGQPQHFGDGTRLSIL.